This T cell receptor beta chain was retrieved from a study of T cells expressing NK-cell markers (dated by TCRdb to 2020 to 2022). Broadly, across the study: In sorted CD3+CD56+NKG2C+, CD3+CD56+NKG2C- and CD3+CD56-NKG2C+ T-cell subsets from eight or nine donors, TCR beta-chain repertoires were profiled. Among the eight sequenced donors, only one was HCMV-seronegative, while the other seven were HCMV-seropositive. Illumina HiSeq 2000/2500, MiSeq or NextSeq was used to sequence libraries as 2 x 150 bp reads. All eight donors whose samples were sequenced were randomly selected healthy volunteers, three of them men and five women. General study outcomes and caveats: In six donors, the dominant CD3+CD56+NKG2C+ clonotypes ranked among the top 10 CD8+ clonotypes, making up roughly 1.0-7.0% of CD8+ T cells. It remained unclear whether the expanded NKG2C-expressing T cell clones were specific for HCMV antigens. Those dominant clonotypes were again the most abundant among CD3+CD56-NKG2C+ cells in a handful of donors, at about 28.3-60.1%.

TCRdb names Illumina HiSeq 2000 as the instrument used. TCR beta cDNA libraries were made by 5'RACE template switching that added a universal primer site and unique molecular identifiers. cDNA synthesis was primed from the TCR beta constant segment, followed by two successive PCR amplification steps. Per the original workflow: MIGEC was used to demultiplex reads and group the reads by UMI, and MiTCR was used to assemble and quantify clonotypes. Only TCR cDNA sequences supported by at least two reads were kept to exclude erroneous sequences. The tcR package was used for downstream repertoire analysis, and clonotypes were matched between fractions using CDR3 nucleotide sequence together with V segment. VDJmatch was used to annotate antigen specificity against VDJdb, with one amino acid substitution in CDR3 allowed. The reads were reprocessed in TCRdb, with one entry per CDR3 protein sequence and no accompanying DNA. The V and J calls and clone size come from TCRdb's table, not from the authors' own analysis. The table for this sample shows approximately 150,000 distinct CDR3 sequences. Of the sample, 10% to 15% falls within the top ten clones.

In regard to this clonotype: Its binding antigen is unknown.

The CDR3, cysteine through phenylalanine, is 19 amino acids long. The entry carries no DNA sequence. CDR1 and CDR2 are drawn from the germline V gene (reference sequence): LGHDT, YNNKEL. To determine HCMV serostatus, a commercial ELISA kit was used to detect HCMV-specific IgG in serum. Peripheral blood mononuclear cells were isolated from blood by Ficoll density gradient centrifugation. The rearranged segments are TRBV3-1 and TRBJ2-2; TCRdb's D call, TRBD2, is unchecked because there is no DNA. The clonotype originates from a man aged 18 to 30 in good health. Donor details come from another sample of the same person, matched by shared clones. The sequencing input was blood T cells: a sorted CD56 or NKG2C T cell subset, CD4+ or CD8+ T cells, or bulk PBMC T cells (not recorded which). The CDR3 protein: CASSRGTSGSAPNTGELFF. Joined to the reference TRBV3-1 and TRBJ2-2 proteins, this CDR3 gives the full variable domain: DTAVSQTPKYLVTQMGNDKSIKCEQNLGHDTMYWYKQDSKKFLKIMFSYNNKELIINETVPNRFSPKSPDKAHLNLHINSLELGDSAVYFCASSRGTSGSAPNTGELFFGEGSRLTVL.